This T cell receptor beta chain was sequenced in a study of blood T cell repertoires in COVID-19. This CDR3 contains 11 residues. V gave up 2 bases and J gave up 11 bases, with 9 bases separating them. Germline V lookup: CDR1 ENHRY, CDR2 SYGVKD. Original data processing: The authors estimated nucleated cell counts from reference gene primer amplification. Data came from immunoSEQ multiplex PCR; TCRdb stores just in-frame clones and leaves some out. Clone size and V and J calls were adopted from that table, with D and trimming inferred from the DNA. This table holds approximately 140,000 clones, 70% to 90% found once. Seattle participants joined during active infection and were tracked over time.

The J gene is TRBJ1-1, the V gene TRBV10-3; D unclear. The sample was peripheral blood. The clonotype originates from a woman in her fifties or sixties with COVID-19, enrolled during active disease. CDR3 region: CAISEGQLAFF. The DNA of the CDR3 is TGTGCCATCAGTGAGGGCCAATTGGCTTTCTTT.